The rows below give T cell receptor beta chains drawn from one sample of a study of T cell responses to AZD1222 COVID-19 vaccine. Some clones are missing from TCRdb's copy, which holds only in-frame ones; the method was immunoSEQ multiplex PCR. The top ten hold about 1.6% of the sample, which has 170,000 or so clones, 90% seen once. This specimen consisted of peripheral blood, obtained on day 0 of AZD1222 vaccination. These receptor sequences come from an adult in good health. The CDR3 runs from the conserved cysteine through the conserved F or W. The D gene is left open where the match is weak. Rows may omit the clone size; those that give it use once, few, many or a size class.

.,.,TRBJ1-6,TRBV29-1,CSASSYNSPLHF,TGCAGCGCCAGCTCCTATAATTCACCCCTCCACTTT
.,.,TRBJ1-5,TRBV6-5,CASGVGNQPQHF,TGTGCCAGCGGAGTCGGCAATCAGCCCCAGCATTTT
TRBD1,once,TRBJ2-3,TRBV4-2,CASSQAVGGEGTDTQYF,TGTGCCAGCAGCCAAGCGGTAGGGGGCGAAGGGACAGATACGCAGTATTTT
.,.,TRBJ1-6,TRBV28,CASSLRLQDSPLHF,TGTGCCAGCAGTCTCAGACTACAAGATTCACCCCTCCACTTT
.,.,TRBJ1-5,TRBV7-6,CASSLAARDQPQHF,TGTGCCAGCAGCTTAGCCGCTCGGGACCAGCCCCAGCATTTT
TRBD1,.,TRBJ2-7,TRBV5-1,CASSLAGDSSYEQYF,TGCGCCAGCAGCTTGGCAGGGGACAGCTCCTACGAGCAGTACTTC
.,.,TRBJ1-4,TRBV9,CASSEYPGTNEKLFF,TGTGCCAGCAGCGAGTACCCCGGGACTAATGAAAAACTGTTTTTT
.,.,TRBJ2-3,TRBV3-1/TRBV3-2,CASSLITTDTQYF,TGTGCCAGCAGCCTAATCACAACAGATACGCAGTATTTT
.,.,TRBJ1-2,TRBV19,CATVDRLVGYTF,TGTGCCACCGTAGACAGACTTGTTGGCTACACCTTC
.,.,TRBJ1-1,TRBV6-5,CASRPNPRAYDFF,TGTGCCAGCAGGCCTAACCCGAGGGCATATGATTTCTTT
TRBD1,once,TRBJ1-4,TRBV9,CASSHRGLDEKLFF,TGTGCCAGCAGCCACAGGGGGCTGGATGAAAAACTGTTTTTT
.,.,TRBJ2-2,TRBV19,CASSKTDYTGELFF,TGTGCCAGTAGTAAAACCGATTACACCGGGGAGCTGTTTTTT
TRBD1,.,TRBJ1-6,TRBV9,CASSSGQGANSPLHF,TGTGCCAGCAGCTCGGGACAGGGCGCCAATTCACCCCTCCACTTT
.,.,TRBJ1-1,TRBV7-9,CASSFAEDTEAFF,TGTGCCAGCAGCTTTGCAGAGGACACTGAAGCTTTCTTT
TRBD1,.,TRBJ2-5,TRBV18,CASSTSRQGAQETQYF,TGTGCCAGCTCAACCTCGCGACAGGGGGCACAGGAGACCCAGTACTTC
TRBD2,.,TRBJ2-7,TRBV28,CASSLPSGDFLRQYF,TGTGCCAGCAGTTTACCAAGCGGGGACTTCCTAAGGCAGTACTTC
.,.,TRBJ1-3,TRBV19,CASRRSSGNTIYF,TGTGCCAGCCGACGGAGCTCTGGAAACACCATATATTTT
TRBD1,few,TRBJ1-1,TRBV2,CAIKTGGNTEAFF,TGTGCCATAAAGACAGGGGGGAACACTGAAGCTTTCTTT
.,.,TRBJ1-1,TRBV28,CASSPWTAEAFF,TGTGCCAGCAGTCCTTGGACAGCTGAAGCTTTCTTT
.,.,TRBJ1-1,TRBV28,CASRGLTSRTEAFF,TGTGCCAGCAGAGGACTCACCTCGCGCACTGAAGCTTTCTTT
TRBD1,.,TRBJ1-1,TRBV15,CATSIGTGGNTEAFF,TGTGCCACCAGCATTGGGACAGGAGGGAACACTGAAGCTTTCTTT
.,.,TRBJ2-2,TRBV6-2/TRBV6-3,CASSYSIANTGELFF,TGTGCCAGCAGTTATTCTATAGCGAACACCGGGGAGCTGTTTTTT
.,.,TRBJ1-5,TRBV28,CASTHSGSNQPQHF,TGTGCCAGCACACACTCCGGGAGCAATCAGCCCCAGCATTTT
TRBD1,once,TRBJ1-3,TRBV9,CAIGSPRMGQGMISGNTIYF,TGTGCCATAGGCTCCCCCCGGATGGGACAGGGGATGATATCTGGAAACACCATATATTTT
.,once,TRBJ2-5,TRBV7-9,CASSLRRDKGETQYF,TGTGCCAGCAGCTTACGCCGGGACAAAGGAGAGACCCAGTACTTC
.,.,TRBJ1-5,TRBV10-2,CASSPQGSNQPQHF,TGCGCCAGCAGCCCCCAGGGTAGCAATCAGCCCCAGCATTTT
.,.,TRBJ2-7,TRBV7-9,CASSYTGSYEQYF,TGTGCCAGCAGCTACACGGGGTCCTACGAGCAGTACTTC
.,once,TRBJ2-1,TRBV24-1,CATSDPTTGAYNEQFF,TGTGCCACCAGTGATCCGACCACCGGGGCCTACAATGAGCAGTTCTTC
.,few,TRBJ2-2,TRBV7-3,CASSSYTGELFF,TGTGCCAGCAGCTCTTACACCGGGGAGCTGTTTTTT
.,.,TRBJ1-2,TRBV10-1,CASSESLERVGYTF,TGCGCCAGCAGTGAGTCGTTAGAAAGAGTCGGCTACACCTTC
.,few,TRBJ1-2,TRBV11-3,CASRQVKGYTF,TGTGCCAGCAGACAAGTCAAGGGCTACACCTTC
.,.,TRBJ1-1,TRBV10-3,CAISDQVNTEAFF,TGTGCCATCAGTGATCAAGTGAACACTGAAGCTTTCTTT
.,.,TRBJ2-3,TRBV4-3,CASSHRGADTQYF,TGCGCCAGCAGCCACCGGGGCGCAGATACGCAGTATTTT
.,.,TRBJ2-1,TRBV15,CATSPSTGSHNEQFF,TGTGCCACCAGCCCATCCACAGGGAGCCACAATGAGCAGTTCTTC
TRBD1,.,TRBJ1-4,TRBV4-1,CASSQDWGTGAGTNEKLFF,TGCGCCAGCAGCCAAGATTGGGGGACAGGGGCGGGAACTAATGAAAAACTGTTTTTT
.,.,TRBJ1-4,TRBV5-1,CASSPESRATNEKLFF,TGCGCCAGCAGCCCGGAGTCAAGAGCAACTAATGAAAAACTGTTTTTT
.,.,TRBJ2-2,TRBV27,CASSWGEHTGELFF,TGTGCCAGCAGTTGGGGGGAACACACCGGGGAGCTGTTTTTT
TRBD1,.,TRBJ2-7,TRBV6-5,CASSYSLQGAYEQYF,TGTGCCAGCAGTTACTCGTTACAGGGGGCCTACGAGCAGTACTTC
TRBD1,once,TRBJ1-3,TRBV18,CASSPVQSGGRPNTIYF,TGTGCCAGCTCACCAGTCCAATCAGGGGGCCGTCCAAACACCATATATTTT
TRBD1,.,TRBJ1-1,TRBV6-5,CASSRTGKRSEAFF,TGTGCCAGCTCCCGGACAGGGAAGAGGTCTGAAGCTTTCTTT
.,.,TRBJ2-7,TRBV6-5,CASSDRGGDEQYF,TGTGCCAGCAGCGATCGGGGTGGGGACGAGCAGTACTTC
TRBD1,.,TRBJ1-5,TRBV7-2,CASSSWTGGGQPQHF,TGTGCCAGCAGCTCTTGGACAGGGGGAGGTCAGCCCCAGCATTTT
.,.,TRBJ1-2,TRBV7-9,CASSFGREGYGYTF,TGTGCCAGCAGCTTCGGCAGGGAAGGGTATGGCTACACCTTC
.,.,TRBJ1-2,TRBV5-1,CASRPTLTNYGYTF,TGCGCCAGCAGACCGACACTTACTAACTATGGCTACACCTTC
.,.,TRBJ1-5,TRBV28,CASSLLTENQPQHF,TGTGCCAGCAGTTTATTGACGGAGAATCAGCCCCAGCATTTT
TRBD2,.,TRBJ2-1,TRBV3-1/TRBV3-2,CASSQVTGGPKDEQFF,TGTGCCAGCAGCCAAGTGACGGGGGGGCCGAAAGATGAGCAGTTCTTC
.,.,TRBJ1-1,TRBV4-3,CASSQDSGGQTEAFF,TGCGCCAGCAGCCAAGATTCAGGAGGGCAGACTGAAGCTTTCTTT
TRBD2,.,TRBJ2-1,TRBV6-5,CASSYSRLAHEQFF,TGTGCCAGCAGTTACTCGAGACTAGCACATGAGCAGTTCTTC
.,.,TRBJ1-4,TRBV15,CATSRVLREKLFF,TGTGCCACCAGCAGAGTCCTGCGGGAAAAACTGTTTTTT
.,few,TRBJ1-1,TRBV27,CASTNSPDGTEAFF,TGTGCCAGCACCAATTCCCCCGATGGCACTGAAGCTTTCTTT
TRBD1,.,TRBJ1-2,TRBV30,CAWSVQGAQGYTF,TGTGCCTGGAGTGTTCAGGGGGCGCAGGGCTACACCTTC